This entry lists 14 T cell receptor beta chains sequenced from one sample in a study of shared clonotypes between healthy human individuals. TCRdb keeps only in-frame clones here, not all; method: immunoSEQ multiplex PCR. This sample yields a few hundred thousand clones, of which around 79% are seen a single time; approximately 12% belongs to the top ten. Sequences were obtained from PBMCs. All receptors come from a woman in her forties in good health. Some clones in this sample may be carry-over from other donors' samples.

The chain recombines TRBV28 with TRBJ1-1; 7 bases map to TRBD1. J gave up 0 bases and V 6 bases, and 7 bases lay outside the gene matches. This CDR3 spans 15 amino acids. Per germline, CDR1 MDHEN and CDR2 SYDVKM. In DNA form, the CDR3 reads TGTGCCAGCAGCCCAGGGACAGCCATGAACACTGAAGCTTTCTTT. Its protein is CASSPGTAMNTEAFF.

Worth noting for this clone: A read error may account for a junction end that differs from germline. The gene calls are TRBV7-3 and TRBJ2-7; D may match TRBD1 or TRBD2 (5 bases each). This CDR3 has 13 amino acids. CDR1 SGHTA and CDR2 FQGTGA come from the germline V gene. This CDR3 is CASSLSPQGELFF. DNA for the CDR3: TGTGCCAGCAGCTTAAGTCCGCAGGGAGAGTTGTTCTTC. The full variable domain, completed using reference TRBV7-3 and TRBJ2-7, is GAGVSQTPSNKVTEKGKYVELRCDPISGHTALYWYRQSLGQGPEFLIYFQGTGAADDSGLPNDRFFAVRPEGSVSTLKIQRTERGDSAVYLCASSLSPQGELFFGPGTRLTVT.

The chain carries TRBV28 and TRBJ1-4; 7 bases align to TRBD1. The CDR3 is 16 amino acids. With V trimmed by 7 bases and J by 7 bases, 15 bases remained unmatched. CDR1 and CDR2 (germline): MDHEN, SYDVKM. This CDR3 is CASTQPTGKGTEKLFF. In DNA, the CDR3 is TGTGCCAGCACCCAACCGACAGGGAAGGGAACTGAAAAACTGTTTTTT.

The CDR3 loop reads CASSLGDIVNEQFF. For the CDR3, the DNA is TGTGCCAGCAGCTTAGGGGACATTGTCAATGAGCAGTTCTTC. This chain uses TRBV5-4 with TRBJ2-1; TRBD1 is a possible D gene (6 bases). The CDR3 spans 14 residues. Germline CDR1 reads SGHNT; CDR2 reads YYREEE (reference sequence). V was trimmed by 2 bases and J by 6 bases, leaving 12 bases between them.

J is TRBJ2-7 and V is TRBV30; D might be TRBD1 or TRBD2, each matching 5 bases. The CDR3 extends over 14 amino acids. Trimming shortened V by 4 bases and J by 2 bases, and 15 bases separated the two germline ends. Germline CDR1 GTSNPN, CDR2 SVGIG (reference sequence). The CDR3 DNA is TGTGCCTGGAACCTGGTGGGACCCACCTACGAGCAGTACTTC. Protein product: CAWNLVGPTYEQYF.

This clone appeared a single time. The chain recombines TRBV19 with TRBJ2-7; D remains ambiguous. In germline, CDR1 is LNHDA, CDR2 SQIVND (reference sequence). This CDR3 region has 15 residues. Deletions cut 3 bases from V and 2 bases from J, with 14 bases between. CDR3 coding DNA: TGTGCCAGTAGTATGATTACGGCGCCTGCCTACGAGCAGTACTTC. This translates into CASSMITAPAYEQYF.

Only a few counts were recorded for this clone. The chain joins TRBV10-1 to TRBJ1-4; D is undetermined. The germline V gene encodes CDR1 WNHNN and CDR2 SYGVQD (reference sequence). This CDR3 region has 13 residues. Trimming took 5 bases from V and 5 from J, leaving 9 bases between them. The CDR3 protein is CASSPRLNEKLFF. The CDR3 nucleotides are TGCGCCAGCAGTCCGAGACTGAATGAAAAACTGTTTTTT.

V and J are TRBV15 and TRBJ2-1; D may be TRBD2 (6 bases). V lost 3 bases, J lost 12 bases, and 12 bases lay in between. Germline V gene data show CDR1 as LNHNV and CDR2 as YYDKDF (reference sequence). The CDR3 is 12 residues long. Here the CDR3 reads CATSRRAGGQFF. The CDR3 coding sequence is TGTGCCACCAGCAGGAGGGCCGGGGGGCAGTTCTTC.

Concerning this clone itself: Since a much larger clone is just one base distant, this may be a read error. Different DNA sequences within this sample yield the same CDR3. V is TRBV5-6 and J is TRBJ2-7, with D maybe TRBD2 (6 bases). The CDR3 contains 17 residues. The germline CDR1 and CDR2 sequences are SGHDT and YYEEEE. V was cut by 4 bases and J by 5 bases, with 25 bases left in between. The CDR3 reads CASSAWQLREPEDEQYF. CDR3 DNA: TGTGCCAGCAGCGCCTGGCAATTGCGGGAACCGGAGGACGAGCAGTACTTC.

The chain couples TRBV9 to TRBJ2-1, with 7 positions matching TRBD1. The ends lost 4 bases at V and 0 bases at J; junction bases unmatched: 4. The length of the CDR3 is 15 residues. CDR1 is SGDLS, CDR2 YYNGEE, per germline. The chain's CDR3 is CASSKGQSSYNEQFF. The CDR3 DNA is TGTGCCAGCAGCAAGGGACAGAGCTCCTACAATGAGCAGTTCTTC.

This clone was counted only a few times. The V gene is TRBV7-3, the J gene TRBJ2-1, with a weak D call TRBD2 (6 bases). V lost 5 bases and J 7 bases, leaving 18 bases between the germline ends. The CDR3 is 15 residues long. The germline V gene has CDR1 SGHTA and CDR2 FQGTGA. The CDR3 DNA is TGTGCCAGCAGCCTGACCGGGGGTGGGACTAATGAGCAGTTCTTC. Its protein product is CASSLTGGGTNEQFF.

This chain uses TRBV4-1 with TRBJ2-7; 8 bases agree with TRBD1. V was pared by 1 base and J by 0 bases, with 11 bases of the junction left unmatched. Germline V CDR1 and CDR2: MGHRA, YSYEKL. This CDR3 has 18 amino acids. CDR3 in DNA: TGCGCCAGCAGCCAAGGGGATAACACAGGGGGATTCTCCTACGAGCAGTACTTC. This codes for CASSQGDNTGGFSYEQYF.

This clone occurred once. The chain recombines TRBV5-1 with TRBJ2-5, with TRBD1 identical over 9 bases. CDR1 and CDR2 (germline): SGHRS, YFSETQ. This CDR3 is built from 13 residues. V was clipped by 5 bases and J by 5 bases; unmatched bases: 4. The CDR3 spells CASRGTGSETQYF. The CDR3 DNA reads TGCGCCAGCAGAGGGACAGGGAGTGAGACCCAGTACTTC. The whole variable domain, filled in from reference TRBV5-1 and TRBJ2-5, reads KAGVTQTPRYLIKTRGQQVTLSCSPISGHRSVSWYQQTPGQGLQFLFEYFSETQRNKGNFPGRFSGRQFSNSRSEMNVSTLELGDSALYLCASRGTGSETQYFGPGTRLLVL.

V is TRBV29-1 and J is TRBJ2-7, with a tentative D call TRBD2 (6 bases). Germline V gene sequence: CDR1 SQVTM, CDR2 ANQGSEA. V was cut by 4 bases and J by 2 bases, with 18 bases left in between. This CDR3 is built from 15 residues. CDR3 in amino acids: CSVVINRGSPYEQYF. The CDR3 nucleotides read TGCAGCGTTGTAATTAATCGGGGGTCTCCCTACGAGCAGTACTTC.